This TCR beta chain came from a study of blood T cell repertoires in COVID-19. For the study at large: Specimens from acute and convalescent COVID-19 originated in the United States, Italy and Spain. Sample material is recorded as cDNA or gDNA derived from T cells, B-cell-depleted T cells, or PBMCs.

Trimming stripped 7 bases from V and 3 bases from J, with 10 bases between. This CDR3 is 11 amino acids long. Germline CDR1 and CDR2: DFQATT and SNEGSKA (reference sequence). How the authors handled the data: Amplification from reference gene primers served as the basis for estimated nucleated cell counts. Data came from immunoSEQ multiplex PCR; TCRdb stores just in-frame clones and leaves some out. The DNA was the basis for D and trimming; V, J and clone size are from that table. This table has about 150,000 clones, about 80% appearing once. The chain employs TRBV20-1 and TRBJ2-7; D is perhaps TRBD2 (6 bases). This receptor was obtained from a man aged 50 to 59 with acute or convalescent COVID-19. Sequenced sample: peripheral blood. Written as DNA, the CDR3 is TGCAGTGGTCAGGGAGGCTACGAGCAGTACTTC. It codes for CSGQGGYEQYF.